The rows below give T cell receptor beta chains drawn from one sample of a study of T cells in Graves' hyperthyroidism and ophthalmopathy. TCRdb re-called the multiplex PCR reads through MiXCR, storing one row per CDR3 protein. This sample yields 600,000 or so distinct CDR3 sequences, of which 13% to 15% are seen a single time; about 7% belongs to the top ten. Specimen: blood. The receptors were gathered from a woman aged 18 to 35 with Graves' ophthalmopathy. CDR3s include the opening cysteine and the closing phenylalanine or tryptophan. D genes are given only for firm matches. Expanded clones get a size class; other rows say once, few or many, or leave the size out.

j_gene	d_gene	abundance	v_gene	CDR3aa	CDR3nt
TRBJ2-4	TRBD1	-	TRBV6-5	CASSYSTLTGEDGNIQYF	TGTGCCAGCAGTTACTCGACCCTGACAGGGGAAGATGGGAACATTCAGTACTTC
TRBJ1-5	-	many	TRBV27	CASSPSFVNQPQHF	TGTGCCAGCAGTCCTAGTTTTGTCAATCAGCCCCAGCATTTT
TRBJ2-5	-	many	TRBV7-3	CASSPSRHQETQYF	TGTGCCAGCAGCCCCAGTAGGCACCAAGAGACCCAGTACTTC
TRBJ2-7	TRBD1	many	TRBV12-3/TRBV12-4	CASSPGQGVPYEQYF	TGTGCCAGCAGTCCGGGACAGGGGGTCCCCTACGAGCAGTACTTC
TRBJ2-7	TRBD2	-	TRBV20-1	CSAPSGTSGSGKQYF	TGCAGTGCTCCGTCCGGGACTAGCGGGAGTGGGAAGCAGTACTTC
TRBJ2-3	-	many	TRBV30	CAWSVRTDTQYF	TGTGCCTGGAGTGTGCGTACAGATACGCAGTATTTT
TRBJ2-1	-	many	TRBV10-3	CAISGSRGPYNEQFF	TGTGCCATCAGTGGATCGCGGGGACCCTACAATGAGCAGTTCTTC
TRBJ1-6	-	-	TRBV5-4	CASSPGRFSPLHF	TGTGCCAGCAGCCCGGGACGTTTTTCACCCCTCCACTTT
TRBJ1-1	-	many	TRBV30	CAWITEGGKRAFF	TGTGCCTGGATCACCGAGGGGGGCAAACGAGCTTTCTTT
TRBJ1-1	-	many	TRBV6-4	CASRGREKGMNTEAFF	TGTGCCAGCAGGGGACGGGAAAAGGGGATGAACACTGAAGCTTTCTTT
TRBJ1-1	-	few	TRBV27	CASSLFGGARTEAFF	TGTGCCAGCAGTTTATTTGGGGGCGCGAGGACTGAAGCTTTCTTT
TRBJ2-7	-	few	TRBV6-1	CGSSPLPSYEQYF	TGTGGCAGCAGTCCCCTGCCCTCCTACGAGCAGTACTTC
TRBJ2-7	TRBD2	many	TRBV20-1	CSAVGLAGRHEQYF	TGCAGTGCTGTCGGACTAGCGGGTCGTCACGAGCAGTACTTC
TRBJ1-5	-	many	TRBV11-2	CASSLGDGRAYSNQPQHF	TGTGCCAGCAGCTTGGGAGATGGCAGGGCCTATAGCAATCAGCCCCAGCATTTT
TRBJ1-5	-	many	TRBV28	CASSLVGHGINQPQHF	TGTGCCAGCAGTTTAGTGGGGCACGGGATCAATCAGCCCCAGCATTTT
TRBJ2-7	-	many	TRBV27	CASSLSPGFVNEQYF	TGTGCCAGCAGTTTATCCCCAGGGTTTGTCAACGAGCAGTACTTC
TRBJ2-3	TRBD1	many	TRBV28	CASSYTGDGDTQYF	TGTGCCAGCAGCTATACAGGGGATGGAGATACGCAGTATTTT
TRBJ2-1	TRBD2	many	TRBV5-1	CASSSPGTSRHNEQFF	TGCGCCAGCAGCTCCCCCGGGACTAGTCGGCACAATGAGCAGTTCTTC
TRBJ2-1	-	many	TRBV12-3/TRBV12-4	CASTLSRGSYNEQFF	TGTGCCAGCACTCTGTCCAGGGGCTCCTACAATGAGCAGTTCTTC
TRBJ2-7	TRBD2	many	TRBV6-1	CASSSPGGTGTGSYEQYF	TGTGCCAGCAGTTCTCCGGGGGGAACCGGGACCGGCTCCTACGAGCAGTACTTC
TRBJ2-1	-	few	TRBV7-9	CASSLVSRPNEQSF	TGTGCCAGCAGCTTAGTTTCTAGACCCAATGAGCAGTCCTTC
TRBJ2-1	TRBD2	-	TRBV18	CASSPESGNFYNEQFF	TGTGCCAGCTCACCTGAGAGCGGGAATTTTTACAATGAGCAGTTCTTC
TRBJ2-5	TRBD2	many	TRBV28	CASSLSLTSGRRKTQYF	TGTGCCAGCAGTTTATCCCTGACTAGCGGGAGAAGAAAGACCCAGTACTTC
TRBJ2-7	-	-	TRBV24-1	CATSDPARVPEEQYF	TGTGCCACCAGTGATCCGGCGAGGGTCCCCGAAGAGCAGTACTTC
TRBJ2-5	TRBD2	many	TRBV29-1	CSVKPFAGGETQYF	TGCAGCGTTAAGCCTTTCGCGGGGGGGGAGACCCAGTACTTC
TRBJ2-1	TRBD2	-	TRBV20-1	CSAASGLLSEQFF	TGCAGTGCAGCTAGCGGGCTTCTGAGTGAGCAGTTCTTC
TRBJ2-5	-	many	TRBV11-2	CASSLSARGETQYF	TGTGCCAGCAGCTTATCGGCCCGAGGGGAGACCCAGTACTTC
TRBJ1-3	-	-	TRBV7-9	CASSLVRRGAAGNTIYF	TGTGCCAGCAGCTTAGTCCGACGGGGGGCGGCTGGAAACACCATATATTTT
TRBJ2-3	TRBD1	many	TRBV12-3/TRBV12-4	CASRGTGRTDTQYF	TGTGCCAGCAGGGGGACAGGGAGGACAGATACGCAGTATTTT
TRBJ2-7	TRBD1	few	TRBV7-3	CASSLRQGADYEQYF	TGTGCCAGCAGCTTACGACAGGGGGCTGACTACGAGCAGTACTTC
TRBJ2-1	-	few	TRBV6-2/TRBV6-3	CASSYIRSSYNEQFF	TGTGCCAGCAGTTACATCCGAAGCTCCTACAATGAGCAGTTCTTC
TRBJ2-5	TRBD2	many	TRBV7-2	CASSLSRGLADPQETQYF	TGTGCCAGCAGCTTATCTAGGGGACTAGCGGATCCACAAGAGACCCAGTACTTC
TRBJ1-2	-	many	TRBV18	CASSLGAETGYGYTF	TGTGCCAGCTCACTCGGAGCCGAGACGGGCTATGGCTACACCTTC
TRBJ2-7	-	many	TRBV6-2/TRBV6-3	CASRGSTRIGSYEQYF	TGTGCCAGCAGGGGGTCCACACGAATCGGCTCCTACGAGCAGTACTTC
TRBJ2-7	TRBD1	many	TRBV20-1	CSARDRGYEQYF	TGCAGTGCTAGGGACAGGGGCTACGAGCAGTACTTC
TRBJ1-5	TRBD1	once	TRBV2	CASRIDRGRRQPRHF	TGTGCCAGCAGGATTGACAGGGGGAGGCGACAGCCCCGGCATTTT
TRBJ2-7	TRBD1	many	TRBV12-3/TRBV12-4	CAIGAGGHDEQYF	TGTGCCATCGGGGCAGGGGGCCATGACGAGCAGTACTTC
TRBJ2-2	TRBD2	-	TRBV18	CASSLAGDNTGEPFF	TGTGCCAGCTCACTAGCGGGAGATAACACCGGGGAGCCGTTTTTT
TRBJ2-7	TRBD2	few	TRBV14	CASSPTSGVYEQYF	TGTGCCAGCAGCCCCACTAGCGGTGTCTACGAGCAGTACTTC
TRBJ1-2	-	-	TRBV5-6	CASGGSGTNYGYTF	TGTGCCAGCGGCGGTTCAGGGACCAACTATGGCTACACCTTC
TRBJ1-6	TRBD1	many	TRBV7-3	CASSLMTGGGSPLHF	TGTGCCAGCAGCTTAATGACAGGAGGGGGCTCACCCCTCCACTTT